Listed here are 21 T cell receptor beta chains from one sample, sequenced in a study of identical twins. One entry per CDR3 protein results from TCRdb running MiXCR on the 5' RACE reads. The profile shows roughly 150,000 distinct CDR3 sequences, around 3.5% of them singletons. Material for sequencing was memory T cells sorted from blood. The receptors originated from a young man in good health.

This clonotype was counted many times. The V call is TRBV29-1, the J call TRBJ1-2; D gene ambiguous. Germline CDR1 is SQVTM and CDR2 is ANQGSEA. This CDR3 is built from 12 residues. Trimming left V 5 bases short and J 0 bases short, with 7 bases between. Here the CDR3 reads CSVNIPNYGYTF. The CDR3 nucleotides are TGCAGCGTTAACATTCCTAACTATGGCTACACCTTC. Full variable domain (remainder filled in from reference TRBV29-1 and TRBJ1-2): SAVISQKPSRDICQRGTSLTIQCQVDSQVTMMFWYRQQPGQSLTLIATANQGSEATYESGFVIDKFPISRPNLTFSTLTVSNMSPEDSSIYLCSVNIPNYGYTFGSGTRLTVV.

This clonotype was seen at least ten times. The CDR3 nucleotides are TGTGCCAGCAGCGCTAGCGGGAGAAGCACAGATACGCAGTATTTT. Amino acids: CASSASGRSTDTQYF. J is TRBJ2-3 and V is TRBV9; 10 nucleotides line up with TRBD2. CDR1 is SGDLS and CDR2 is YYNGEE in the germline V gene. This CDR3 comprises 15 residues. The ends lost 3 bases at V and 0 bases at J; junction bases unmatched: 1.

This clonotype was found many times. The genes are TRBV3-1 and TRBJ2-7; 9 nucleotides line up with TRBD1. Germline lookup yields CDR1 LGHDT and CDR2 YNNKEL (reference sequence). J gave up 3 bases and V 6 bases, and 6 bases lay outside the gene matches. The CDR3 covers 14 residues. In DNA, the CDR3 is TGTGCCAGCAGGGGACAGGGTGCCCACTACGAGCAGTACGTC. This encodes CASRGQGAHYEQYV.

This clonotype was seen at least ten times. This rearrangement joins TRBV3-1 to TRBJ2-5; D is possibly TRBD2 (6 bases). The V end was cut by 0 bases, the J end by 1 base, with 9 bases between. The V gene's germline CDR1 is LGHDT and CDR2 YNNKEL (reference sequence). The length of the CDR3 is 15 residues. The CDR3 nucleotides are TGTGCCAGCAGCCAAGATGGGGACTTCCAAGAGACCCAGTACTTC. Translated, it gives CASSQDGDFQETQYF.

The V and J genes are TRBV7-6 and TRBJ2-1, with 10 bases that match TRBD2. After removal of 2 bases from V and 3 bases from J, the junction contained 7 bases not matched to a gene. The CDR3 runs 17 residues. From germline, CDR1 is SGHVS and CDR2 FNYEAQ. CDR3 DNA: TGTGCCAGCAGCTTATCGTCTAGCGGGAGTTTCTACAATGAGCAGTTCTTC. Amino acid sequence: CASSLSSSGSFYNEQFF.

This clonotype was observed many times. The J gene is TRBJ1-5, the V gene TRBV20-1; 9 positions agree with TRBD1. Germline trimming cut 4 bases from V and 4 bases from J; bases unmatched to any gene: 5. The CDR3 loop spans 14 amino acids. Germline V CDR1 and CDR2: DFQATT, SNEGSKA (reference sequence). The CDR3: CSATRDRANQPQHF. The DNA of the CDR3 is TGCAGTGCTACCCGGGACAGGGCTAATCAGCCCCAGCATTTT.

This clonotype was counted at least ten times. The J gene is TRBJ2-1, the V gene TRBV20-1, with TRBD2 matching over 9 bases. After removal of 1 base from V and 8 bases from J, the junction contained 6 bases not matched to a gene. There are 14 residues in the CDR3. Germline-derived CDR1 and CDR2 are DFQATT and SNEGSKA (reference sequence). CDR3 DNA: TGCAGTGCTAGAGTTAGCGGGAGAGGCTATGAGCAGTTCTTC. Its translation is CSARVSGRGYEQFF.

This clonotype was picked up many times. The chain joins TRBV7-8 to TRBJ2-3; D could derive from TRBD1 or TRBD2 (5 bases each). CDR1 SGHVS and CDR2 FQNEAQ come from the germline V gene. CDR3 length: 14 residues. Between the trimmed V and J ends, which lost 0 bases and 6 bases, there was a span of 10 bases. CDR3 protein: CASSLAVGVDTQYF. As DNA, the CDR3 is TGTGCCAGCAGCTTAGCTGTGGGGGTGGATACGCAGTATTTT.

This clonotype occurred a few times. This chain uses TRBV6-1 with TRBJ1-2; 7 bases match TRBD1. Per germline, CDR1 MNHNS and CDR2 SASEGT. The CDR3 sequence is 14 residues long. J gave up 8 bases and V 9 bases, and 15 bases lay outside the gene matches. The CDR3 sequence is CASQSGGPLGGYTF. The CDR3 bases are TGTGCCAGTCAATCAGGGGGGCCACTCGGGGGCTACACCTTC.

In its sample, this clonotype was seen many times. The gene calls are TRBV20-1 and TRBJ2-3; 9 nucleotides match TRBD2. The CDR3 has 16 residues. The germline CDR1 and CDR2 sequences are DFQATT and SNEGSKA (reference sequence). With V trimmed by 1 base and J by 2 bases, 7 bases remained unmatched. CDR3 sequence (DNA): TGCAGTGCTAGAGTGCGGGAGGGCCGGGTCACAGATACGCAGTATTTT. Its protein is CSARVREGRVTDTQYF.

In its sample, this clonotype was seen many times. The chain has TRBV7-2 and TRBJ2-3, with 12 positions matching TRBD1. This CDR3 has 17 residues. Germline CDR1 reads SGHTA; CDR2 reads FQGNSA. The V segment lost 5 bases and the J segment 4 bases; nucleotides outside the gene matches: 10. The CDR3 here is CASSRRLGTGGADTQYF. In nucleotides, the CDR3 is TGTGCCAGCAGCCGAAGACTCGGGACAGGGGGCGCAGATACGCAGTATTTT.

This clonotype was counted many times. The chain has TRBV3-1 and TRBJ1-3; D call uncertain. The V gene's germline CDR1 is LGHDT and CDR2 YNNKEL (reference sequence). V was cut by 3 bases and J by 0 bases, with 6 bases left in between. There are 14 residues in the CDR3. The CDR3 DNA follows: TGTGCCAGCAGCCAGGGGAACTCTGGAAACACCATATATTTT. Its translation is CASSQGNSGNTIYF.

This clonotype was recorded many times. The chain couples TRBV6-2 or TRBV6-3 to TRBJ2-1; the match to TRBD2 covers 7 bases. The V gene's germline CDR1 is MNHEY and CDR2 SVGEGT. The CDR3 sequence is 14 residues long. J lost 7 bases, V lost 5 bases, and 8 bases had no gene match. The CDR3 sequence is CASSRLAETNEQFF. For the CDR3, the DNA is TGTGCCAGCAGTAGGCTAGCGGAGACTAATGAGCAGTTCTTC.

In this sample, this clonotype turned up many times. The V call is TRBV6-2 or TRBV6-3, the J call TRBJ1-1; 12 nucleotides line up with TRBD1. The CDR3 consists of 15 residues. Germline V CDR1 and CDR2: MNHEY, SVGEGT. The J segment lost 6 bases and the V segment lost 8 bases, leaving 10 bases of the junction unmatched. In DNA, the CDR3 is TGTGCCAGCTGGGACAGGGGGCGAACTTCCCCTGAAGCTTTCTTT. This translates into CASWDRGRTSPEAFF.

In this sample, this clonotype turned up many times. V gene TRBV3-1 combines with J gene TRBJ1-2, with D possibly TRBD1 on 5 matching bases. This CDR3 is 16 amino acids long. From germline, CDR1 is LGHDT and CDR2 YNNKEL (reference sequence). Trimming took 3 bases from V and 2 from J, leaving 16 bases between them. The CDR3 nucleotides are TGTGCCAGCAGCCAGGAACCGGGACGGATAAACTATGGCTACACCTTC. Residues: CASSQEPGRINYGYTF.

In this sample, this clonotype turned up many times. The chain has TRBV29-1 and TRBJ2-7, with 8 nucleotides matching TRBD1. Germline V gene data show CDR1 as SQVTM and CDR2 as ANQGSEA. V was pared by 3 bases and J by 4 bases, with 5 bases of the junction left unmatched. The CDR3 consists of 13 residues. The CDR3 spells CSVEGQAHYEQYV. The CDR3 DNA follows: TGCAGCGTTGAGGGACAGGCCCATTACGAGCAGTACGTC.

This clonotype was recorded a few times. The chain carries TRBV19 and TRBJ2-2; 7 bases map to TRBD2. Germline CDR1 and CDR2: LNHDA and SQIVND (reference sequence). The V and J ends lost 3 bases and 2 bases, in that order; junction bases with no gene match: 3. The CDR3 consists of 15 residues. CDR3 amino acids: CASSMGTTNTGELFF. The CDR3 nucleotides read TGTGCCAGTAGTATGGGGACTACCAACACCGGGGAGCTGTTTTTT.

This rearrangement joins TRBV12-3 or TRBV12-4 to TRBJ2-3; D not resolved. V shed 0 bases and J shed 11 bases, with 6 bases lying between them. The CDR3 consists of 11 residues. In nucleotides, the CDR3 is TGTGCCAGCAGTTTAGCGGAACAGCAGTATTTT. It yields the protein CASSLAEQQYF.

This clonotype was found many times. The chain links TRBV24-1 to TRBJ2-2; 7 positions match TRBD2. The CDR3 sequence is 15 residues long. Germline-derived CDR1 and CDR2 are KGHDR and SFDVKD. V gave up 4 bases and J gave up 7 bases; unmatched junction bases: 8. The CDR3 region has the DNA TGTGCCACCAGTGACCTACGGCGGGGGTTCGGGGAGCTGTTTTTT. Residues: CATSDLRRGFGELFF.

This clonotype has a count of ten or more. The chain is built from TRBV20-1 and TRBJ2-7; 8 bases fit TRBD1. Unmatched junction bases numbered 15, after V lost 5 bases and J lost 6 bases. The CDR3 is made up of 15 amino acids. CDR1 DFQATT and CDR2 SNEGSKA come from the germline V gene (reference sequence). The CDR3 nucleotides read TGCAGTGCTCCCACTAGACAGGGGTTTTGGTCCGAGCAGTACTTC. Translating gives CSAPTRQGFWSEQYF.

In its sample, this clonotype was seen many times. One end of the junction is discordant with germline, which a read error may explain. V usage is TRBV5-5 and J usage is TRBJ2-1; 13 bases map to TRBD2. The CDR3 contains 15 residues. The germline CDR1 and CDR2 sequences are SGHKS and YYEKEE (reference sequence). As DNA, the CDR3 is TGTGCCAGCAGCAGGACTAGCGGGAGTTACAATGATCAGTTCTTC. Protein sequence: CASSRTSGSYNDQFF.